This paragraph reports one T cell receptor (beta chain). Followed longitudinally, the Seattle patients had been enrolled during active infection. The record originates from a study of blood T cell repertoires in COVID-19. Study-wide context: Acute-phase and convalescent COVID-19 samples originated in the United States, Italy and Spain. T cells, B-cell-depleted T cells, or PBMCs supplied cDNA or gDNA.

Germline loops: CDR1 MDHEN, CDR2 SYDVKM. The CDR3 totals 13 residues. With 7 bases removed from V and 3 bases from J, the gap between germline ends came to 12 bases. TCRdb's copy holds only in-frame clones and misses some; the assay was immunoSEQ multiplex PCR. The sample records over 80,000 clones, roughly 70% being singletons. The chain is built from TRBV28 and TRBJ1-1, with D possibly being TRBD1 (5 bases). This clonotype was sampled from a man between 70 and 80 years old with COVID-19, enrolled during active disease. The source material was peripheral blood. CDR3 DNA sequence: TGTGCCAGCACCGACAGTACATACACTGAAGCTTTCTTT. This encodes CASTDSTYTEAFF.